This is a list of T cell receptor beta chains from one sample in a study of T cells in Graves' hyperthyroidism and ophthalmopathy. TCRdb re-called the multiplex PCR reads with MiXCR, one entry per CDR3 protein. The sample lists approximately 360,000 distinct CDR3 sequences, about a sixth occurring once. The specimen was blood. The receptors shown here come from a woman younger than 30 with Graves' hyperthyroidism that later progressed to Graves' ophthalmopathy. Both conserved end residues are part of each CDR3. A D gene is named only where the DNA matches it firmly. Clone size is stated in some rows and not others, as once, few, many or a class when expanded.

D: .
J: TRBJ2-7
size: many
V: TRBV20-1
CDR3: CSARDVLASNEQYF
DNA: TGCAGTGCTAGAGATGTGCTAGCTAGCAACGAGCAGTACTTC

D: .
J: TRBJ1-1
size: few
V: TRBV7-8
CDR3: CASSLVSAHKNTEAFF
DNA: TGTGCCAGCAGCTTAGTTTCGGCACACAAGAACACTGAAGCTTTCTTT

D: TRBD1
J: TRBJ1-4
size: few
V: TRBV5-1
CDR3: CASSQGGQINEKLFF
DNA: TGCGCCAGCAGCCAGGGGGGACAGATCAATGAAAAACTGTTTTTT

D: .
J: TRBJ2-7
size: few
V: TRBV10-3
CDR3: CAISGRRAAADEQYF
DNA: TGTGCCATCAGTGGTCGTCGAGCGGCCGCCGATGAGCAGTACTTC

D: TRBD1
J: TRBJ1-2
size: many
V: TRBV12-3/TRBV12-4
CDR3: CASNRGGLDYGYTF
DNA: TGTGCCAGCAACAGGGGGGGGCTTGACTATGGCTACACCTTC

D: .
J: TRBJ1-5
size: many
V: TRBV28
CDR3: CASGIANQPQHF
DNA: TGTGCCAGCGGAATTGCGAATCAGCCCCAGCATTTT

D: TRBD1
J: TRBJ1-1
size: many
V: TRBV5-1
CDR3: CASSLTPLQGVNTEAFF
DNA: TGCGCCAGCAGCTTGACGCCCCTCCAGGGGGTGAACACTGAAGCTTTCTTT

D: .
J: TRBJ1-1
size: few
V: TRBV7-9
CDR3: CASSLKGQGTEAFF
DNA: TGTGCCAGCAGCTTAAAGGGTCAGGGAACTGAAGCTTTCTTT

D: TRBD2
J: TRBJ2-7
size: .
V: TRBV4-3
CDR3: CASSQAGGDNPYEQYF
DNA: TGCGCCAGCAGCCAAGCGGGGGGGGACAACCCTTACGAGCAGTACTTC

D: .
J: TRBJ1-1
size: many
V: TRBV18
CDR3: CASSPSHDMNTEAFF
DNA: TGTGCCAGCTCACCCTCACATGACATGAACACTGAAGCTTTCTTT

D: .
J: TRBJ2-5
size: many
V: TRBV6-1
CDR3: CASSYSRGRASPQETQYF
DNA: TGTGCCAGCAGTTATAGCAGGGGTCGGGCTAGCCCGCAAGAGACCCAGTACTTC

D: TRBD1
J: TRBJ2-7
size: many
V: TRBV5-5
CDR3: CASSFGQGDHEQYF
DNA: TGTGCCAGCAGCTTCGGTCAGGGGGACCACGAGCAGTACTTC

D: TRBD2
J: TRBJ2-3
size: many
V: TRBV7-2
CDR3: CASRRGLAGGPIVDTQYF
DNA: TGTGCCAGCAGGAGGGGACTAGCGGGAGGGCCAATAGTAGATACGCAGTATTTT

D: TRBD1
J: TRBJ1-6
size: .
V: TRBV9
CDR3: CASSVGQGVSPLHF
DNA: TGTGCCAGCAGCGTGGGACAGGGGGTGTCACCCCTCCACTTT

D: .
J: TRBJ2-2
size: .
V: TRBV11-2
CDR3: CASSLTSSGCTGELFF
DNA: TGTGCCAGCAGCCTGACTAGTTCGGGGTGCACCGGGGAGCTGTTTTTT

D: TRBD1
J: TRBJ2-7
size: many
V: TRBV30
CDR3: CAWGHRDRDYEQYF
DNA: TGTGCCTGGGGGCACCGGGACAGGGACTACGAGCAGTACTTC

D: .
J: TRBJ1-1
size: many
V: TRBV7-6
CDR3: CASSLAEITEAFF
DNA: TGTGCCAGCAGCTTAGCGGAGATAACGGAAGCTTTCTTT

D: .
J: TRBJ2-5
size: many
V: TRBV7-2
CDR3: CASSLWRGRQETQYF
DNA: TGTGCCAGCAGCTTATGGAGGGGACGACAAGAGACCCAGTACTTC

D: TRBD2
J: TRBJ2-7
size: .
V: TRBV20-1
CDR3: CSAPSGRFTYEQYF
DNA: TGCAGTGCTCCTAGCGGGAGGTTCACCTACGAGCAGTACTTC

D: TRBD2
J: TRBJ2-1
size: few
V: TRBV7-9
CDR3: CASSFLAGSYNEQFF
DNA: TGTGCCAGCAGCTTCCTAGCGGGGTCCTACAATGAGCAGTTCTTC

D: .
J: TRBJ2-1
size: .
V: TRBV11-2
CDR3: CASSPLPGNYNEQFF
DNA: TGTGCCAGCAGCCCCCTCCCGGGGAACTACAATGAGCAGTTCTTC

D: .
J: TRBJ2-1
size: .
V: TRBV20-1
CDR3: CSAKRRYTYNEQFF
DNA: TGCAGTGCTAAGAGACGGTATACCTACAATGAGCAGTTCTTC

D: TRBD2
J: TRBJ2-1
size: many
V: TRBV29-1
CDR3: CSVEGREGRNEQFF
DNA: TGCAGCGTTGAAGGGCGGGAGGGTAGAAATGAGCAGTTCTTC

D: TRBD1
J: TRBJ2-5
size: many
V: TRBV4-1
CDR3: CASSQVVQGVETQYF
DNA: TGCGCCAGCAGCCAAGTCGTGCAGGGGGTCGAGACCCAGTACTTC

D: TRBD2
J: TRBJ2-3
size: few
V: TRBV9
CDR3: CASSVEDPGLAGPTDTQYF
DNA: TGTGCCAGCAGCGTAGAAGACCCGGGACTAGCGGGACCCACAGATACGCAGTATTTT

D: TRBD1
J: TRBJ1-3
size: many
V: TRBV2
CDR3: CASSKTGDYSGNTIYF
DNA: TGTGCCAGCAGTAAGACAGGGGATTACTCTGGAAACACCATATATTTT

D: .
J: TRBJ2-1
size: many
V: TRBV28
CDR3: CASSLLKSGIGYGAYNEQFF
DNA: TGTGCCAGCAGTTTACTCAAGTCCGGGATCGGGTATGGGGCTTACAATGAGCAGTTCTTC

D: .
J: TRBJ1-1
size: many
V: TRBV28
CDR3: CASSSHSGGGEGEAFF
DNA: TGTGCCAGCAGTTCCCACTCGGGGGGAGGTGAGGGAGAAGCTTTCTTT

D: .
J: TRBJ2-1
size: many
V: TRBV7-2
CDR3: CASSSGLGAPSEQFF
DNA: TGTGCCAGCAGCTCCGGCCTCGGCGCCCCTTCTGAGCAGTTCTTC

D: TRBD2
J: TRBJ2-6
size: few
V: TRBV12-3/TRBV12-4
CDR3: CASMGGGSPSGANVLTF
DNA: TGTGCCAGCATGGGGGGGGGGTCGCCCTCTGGGGCCAACGTCCTGACTTTC

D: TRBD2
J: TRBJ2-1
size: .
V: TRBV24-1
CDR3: CATSDLGTSEQFF
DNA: TGTGCCACCAGTGATTTAGGGACTAGCGAGCAGTTCTTC

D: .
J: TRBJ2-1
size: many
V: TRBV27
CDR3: CASSLFFGGVGLDYNEQFF
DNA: TGTGCCAGCAGTTTATTCTTCGGGGGCGTAGGTTTGGATTACAATGAGCAGTTCTTC

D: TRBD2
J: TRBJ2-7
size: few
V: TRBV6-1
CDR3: CASRLKREFGYEQYF
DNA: TGTGCCAGCAGACTTAAGCGGGAGTTTGGCTACGAGCAGTACTTC

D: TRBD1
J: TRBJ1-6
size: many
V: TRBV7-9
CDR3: CASSLAGTENSPLHF
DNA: TGTGCCAGCAGCTTAGCCGGGACAGAGAATTCACCCCTCCACTTT

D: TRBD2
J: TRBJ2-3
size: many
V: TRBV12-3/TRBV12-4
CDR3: CASSLRLAGADTQYF
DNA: TGTGCCAGCAGTCTACGACTAGCGGGAGCAGATACGCAGTATTTT

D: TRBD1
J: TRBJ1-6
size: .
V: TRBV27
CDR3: CASQGGYNSPPHF
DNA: TGTGCCAGCCAGGGGGGGTATAATTCACCCCCCCACTTT

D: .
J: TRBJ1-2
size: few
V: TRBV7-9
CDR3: CASSFRLWEGRNGYTF
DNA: TGTGCCAGCAGCTTCAGACTTTGGGAGGGCAGAAATGGCTACACCTTC

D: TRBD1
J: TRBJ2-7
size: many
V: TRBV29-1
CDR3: CSVLTGGAYEQYF
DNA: TGCAGCGTTTTGACAGGGGGAGCATACGAGCAGTACTTC

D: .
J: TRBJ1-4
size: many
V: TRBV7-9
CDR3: CASLEGGEKLFF
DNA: TGTGCCAGCTTGGAGGGCGGTGAAAAACTGTTTTTT

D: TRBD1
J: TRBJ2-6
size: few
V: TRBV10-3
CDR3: CATQTGNSGANVLTF
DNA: TGTGCCACGCAGACAGGGAACTCTGGGGCCAACGTCCTGACTTTC

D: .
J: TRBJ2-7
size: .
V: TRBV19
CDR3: CASSPLGVDEQYF
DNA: TGTGCCAGTAGCCCCCTGGGAGTTGACGAGCAGTACTTC

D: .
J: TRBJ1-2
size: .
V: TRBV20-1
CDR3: CSASAGPSGYTF
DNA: TGCAGTGCTAGTGCCGGACCCAGCGGCTACACCTTC